A selection of T cell receptor beta chains follows, all from one sample in a study of cytomegalovirus exposure and HLA in healthy donors. Profiling relied on immunoSEQ multiplex PCR, and the TCRdb table lists in-frame clones only, not all of them. The sample has under 200,000 clones; about three quarters are singletons. The sample taken for sequencing was PBMCs. These receptor sequences come from a man aged 35-49 years in good health and CMV-seronegative. Each CDR3 is given with its conserved first and last residue. The order of the fields is J gene, V gene, clone size, D gene, CDR3 DNA, CDR3 protein. D genes are given only for firm matches. Rows give clone size only sometimes, using once, few, many, or a class for an expanded clone.

J: TRBJ2-7
V: TRBV29-1
size: .
D: TRBD1
DNA: TGCAGCGTTTCCACACAGGGGGGCGAGCAGTACTTC
CDR3: CSVSTQGGEQYF

J: TRBJ1-2
V: TRBV19
size: .
D: TRBD1
DNA: TGTGCCAGTAGTACCACAGGGGTTGGGAACTATGGCTACACCTTC
CDR3: CASSTTGVGNYGYTF

J: TRBJ1-1
V: TRBV7-2
size: once
D: .
DNA: TGTGCCAGCAGCTCCGACCGACAGACCGAAGCTTTCTTT
CDR3: CASSSDRQTEAFF

J: TRBJ1-1
V: TRBV5-6
size: .
D: .
DNA: TGTGCCAGCAGCTTGGGGAGACTTAACACTGAAGCTTTCTTT
CDR3: CASSLGRLNTEAFF

J: TRBJ1-1
V: TRBV5-1
size: .
D: .
DNA: TGCGCCAGCAGCCCCCCGGGGGGGCTAACTGAAGCTTTCTTT
CDR3: CASSPPGGLTEAFF

J: TRBJ2-5
V: TRBV5-6
size: .
D: .
DNA: TGTGCCAGCAGCCGTATCCGGGAGACCCAGTACTTC
CDR3: CASSRIRETQYF

J: TRBJ2-5
V: TRBV5-1
size: .
D: TRBD2
DNA: TGCGCCAGCAGCGGTGGGACTAGCGGGGAAGAGACCCAGTACTTC
CDR3: CASSGGTSGEETQYF

J: TRBJ1-6
V: TRBV7-2
size: .
D: TRBD1
DNA: TGTGCCAGCAACCATGGACAGGGGGACAATTCACCCCTCCACTTT
CDR3: CASNHGQGDNSPLHF

J: TRBJ2-1
V: TRBV5-5
size: .
D: .
DNA: TGTGCCAGCAGCTGGGCCCATTCCGATGAGCAGTTCTTC
CDR3: CASSWAHSDEQFF

J: TRBJ2-2
V: TRBV11-2
size: .
D: .
DNA: TGTGCCAGCAGCTTGGGAATTCAGCGGGACACCGGGGAGCTGTTTTTT
CDR3: CASSLGIQRDTGELFF

J: TRBJ2-3
V: TRBV6-4
size: many
D: TRBD1
DNA: TGTGCCAGCAGTGACGGGACAGGGGGCGCAGATACGCAGTATTTT
CDR3: CASSDGTGGADTQYF

J: TRBJ2-2
V: TRBV9
size: once
D: TRBD2
DNA: TGTGCCAGCAGCTACCGCCGGGGGGGATCCGGGGAGCTGTTTTTT
CDR3: CASSYRRGGSGELFF

J: TRBJ2-7
V: TRBV11-3
size: .
D: .
DNA: TGTGCCAGCAGCTTAGAAGGACTTAGCTCCTACGAGCAGTACTTC
CDR3: CASSLEGLSSYEQYF

J: TRBJ1-3
V: TRBV4-3
size: .
D: .
DNA: TGCGCCAGCAGCCAAGGACTACGAGGAAACACCATATATTTT
CDR3: CASSQGLRGNTIYF

J: TRBJ1-5
V: TRBV10-1
size: .
D: TRBD1
DNA: TGCGCCAGCAGAAATTACAGGGGGGGGAATAGCAATCAGCCCCAGCATTTT
CDR3: CASRNYRGGNSNQPQHF

J: TRBJ2-7
V: TRBV6-5
size: .
D: TRBD2
DNA: TGTGCCAGCAGTTACTCCGGGACTAGCCCCTACGAGCAGTACTTC
CDR3: CASSYSGTSPYEQYF

J: TRBJ2-5
V: TRBV19
size: few
D: TRBD2
DNA: TGTGCCAGTAGTACGGGGGGGCTAGAGACCCAGTACTTC
CDR3: CASSTGGLETQYF

J: TRBJ2-2
V: TRBV7-8
size: .
D: TRBD2
DNA: TGTGCCAGCAGCGCAGCGGGGGCGAACACCGGGGAGCTGTTTTTT
CDR3: CASSAAGANTGELFF

J: TRBJ2-2
V: TRBV12-2
size: .
D: .
DNA: TGTGCAAGTCGCCCAAACGACAGGGGGAACACCGGGGAGCTGTTTTTT
CDR3: CASRPNDRGNTGELFF

J: TRBJ2-2
V: TRBV29-1
size: .
D: TRBD2
DNA: TGCAGCGTTTATACCGGGACTAGAAACACCGGGGAGCTGTTTTTT
CDR3: CSVYTGTRNTGELFF

J: TRBJ1-6
V: TRBV4-1
size: .
D: .
DNA: TGCGCCAGCAGCCAAGCCCTCACGGGGGGCGCTGATTCACCCCTCCACTTT
CDR3: CASSQALTGGADSPLHF

J: TRBJ1-2
V: TRBV5-1
size: .
D: .
DNA: TGCGCCAGCAGCCGGGAGCAGGGCCGCTATGGCTACACCTTC
CDR3: CASSREQGRYGYTF

J: TRBJ1-5
V: TRBV4-3
size: few
D: .
DNA: TGCGCCAGCAGCCAAGGGACATCTAGCAATCAGCCCCAGCATTTT
CDR3: CASSQGTSSNQPQHF

J: TRBJ2-7
V: TRBV29-1
size: .
D: .
DNA: TGCAGCGTTGAGGCGGATAACACCTACGAGCAGTACTTC
CDR3: CSVEADNTYEQYF

J: TRBJ2-2
V: TRBV7-3
size: once
D: .
DNA: TGTGCCAGCAGCTCCGCCGGGGGCGGGAGTAACGGGGAGCTGTTTTTT
CDR3: CASSSAGGGSNGELFF

J: TRBJ2-3
V: TRBV11-2
size: .
D: .
DNA: TGTGCCAGCAGCAGTGCTACGACGCAGTATTTT
CDR3: CASSSATTQYF

J: TRBJ1-5
V: TRBV4-1
size: .
D: TRBD1
DNA: TGCGCCAGCAGCCAATATGAGCGACAGGGAATAGTCAATCAGCCCCAGCATTTT
CDR3: CASSQYERQGIVNQPQHF

J: TRBJ1-6
V: TRBV4-1
size: .
D: .
DNA: TGCGCCAGCAGCCAGGCAGATAGGGGAAGTTCACCCCTCCACTTT
CDR3: CASSQADRGSSPLHF

J: TRBJ2-7
V: TRBV7-9
size: .
D: .
DNA: TGTGCCAGCAGTGCCGGGACAAACACCTACGAGCAGTACTTC
CDR3: CASSAGTNTYEQYF

J: TRBJ2-7
V: TRBV6-6
size: .
D: TRBD1
DNA: TGTGCCAGCAGTTACTCGTTAGGGGGCGCTTACGAGCAGTACTTC
CDR3: CASSYSLGGAYEQYF

J: TRBJ1-5
V: TRBV30
size: once
D: .
DNA: TGTGCCTGGAGTGTGTCCAGCGGTCATCAGCCCCAGCATTTT
CDR3: CAWSVSSGHQPQHF

J: TRBJ1-1
V: TRBV23-1
size: .
D: .
DNA: TGCGCCAGCAGTCTTCGCAGGGCGTACACTGAAGCTTTCTTT
CDR3: CASSLRRAYTEAFF

J: TRBJ2-3
V: TRBV4-1
size: .
D: TRBD2
DNA: TGCGCCAGCAGCCAACCTTCTTTGCGGACTAGCGGGAGGGCCGTTATTTCAGATACGCAGTATTTT
CDR3: CASSQPSLRTSGRAVISDTQYF

J: TRBJ1-6
V: TRBV7-8
size: .
D: TRBD1
DNA: TGTGCCAGCGCTCTTTCCGGGACAGGGGGCTCCTATAATTCACCCCTCCACTTT
CDR3: CASALSGTGGSYNSPLHF

J: TRBJ2-1
V: TRBV10-3
size: once
D: TRBD2
DNA: TGTGCCATCAGTGACTCCGGGACTAGCGGGGGCGTGGGGCAGTTCTTC
CDR3: CAISDSGTSGGVGQFF

J: TRBJ2-7
V: TRBV27
size: .
D: TRBD2
DNA: TGTGCCAGCAGACAACTAGCGGGGGGCGAGCAGTACTTC
CDR3: CASRQLAGGEQYF

J: TRBJ1-2
V: TRBV29-1
size: few
D: .
DNA: TGCAGCGTTGAAGGCCCCCGTGTGGGGGCTGTAAGTGGCTACACCTTC
CDR3: CSVEGPRVGAVSGYTF

J: TRBJ1-1
V: TRBV5-1
size: .
D: .
DNA: TGCGCCAGCAGCTTGGGACTTCGCACTGAAGCTTTCTTT
CDR3: CASSLGLRTEAFF

J: TRBJ2-1
V: TRBV5-4
size: .
D: TRBD1
DNA: TGTGCCAGCAGCTTGGGGACAGGGGGCAGGGGTTACAATGAGCAGTTCTTC
CDR3: CASSLGTGGRGYNEQFF

J: TRBJ2-3
V: TRBV7-2
size: .
D: .
DNA: TGTGCCAGCAGCCCCGATCGGAGGACAGATACGCAGTATTTT
CDR3: CASSPDRRTDTQYF

J: TRBJ2-3
V: TRBV14
size: .
D: .
DNA: TGTGCCAGCAGTCGCGGGAACGCAGATACGCAGTATTTT
CDR3: CASSRGNADTQYF

J: TRBJ2-5
V: TRBV2
size: .
D: TRBD1
DNA: TGTGCCAGCAGTGGCGCAGGGGGTCAAGAGACCCAGTACTTC
CDR3: CASSGAGGQETQYF

J: TRBJ1-4
V: TRBV11-2
size: .
D: .
DNA: TGTGCCAGCAGCTCACGACAGAGCTATCATGAAAAACTGTTTTTT
CDR3: CASSSRQSYHEKLFF

J: TRBJ2-3
V: TRBV9
size: once
D: TRBD1
DNA: TGTGCCAGCAGCGCCGACAGGGGAGATACGCAGTATTTT
CDR3: CASSADRGDTQYF

J: TRBJ2-7
V: TRBV11-3
size: once
D: TRBD1
DNA: TGTGCCAGCAGCTTAGTATCGACAGGGGCCCACGAGCAGTACTTC
CDR3: CASSLVSTGAHEQYF

J: TRBJ2-3
V: TRBV5-1
size: .
D: TRBD1
DNA: TGCGCCAGCAGCGTGGACAGGGGAACAGATACGCAGTATTTT
CDR3: CASSVDRGTDTQYF

J: TRBJ2-7
V: TRBV6-5
size: .
D: TRBD2
DNA: TGTGCCAGCACTACGGGACTAGCTACTCACGAGCAGTACTTC
CDR3: CASTTGLATHEQYF